The present T cell receptor beta chain was sequenced within a study of blood T cell repertoires in COVID-19 (dated by TCRdb to the early 2020s). Some background on the complete study: Samples from collaborators originated in the United States, Italy and Spain and spanned both the acute and convalescent phases of COVID-19. The material from the prospective study consisted of cDNA or gDNA derived from T cells, B-cell-depleted T cells, or PBMCs. The dataset comprised deeply sampled blood TCRbeta repertoires from subjects exposed to, actively infected with, or recovered from COVID-19. A freely available public database, intended as a resource for researchers studying the immune response to SARS-CoV-2, is where the repertoires were released. Samples came from the ongoing ImmuneRACE study (first 160 participants) plus 1,254 subjects from 6 global collaborators. The sample metadata nearly always contained a de-identified subject ID, COVID-19 status, age in years and sex. HLA class I and class II types, where available, came from metadata supplied by the sample provider rather than from assay-based typing. Broader findings and caveats from the paper: How much clinical and demographic metadata was included differed by source and by participant, and the metadata was provided uncurated.

Participants in the prospective study were enrolled through a virtual design, were aged roughly 18 to 95 years, and lived in 20 to 30 United States geographic areas. In the prospective study, cohorts were assigned on the basis of participant-reported clinical history obtained from a screening survey and a study questionnaire. Each participant in the prospective study had whole blood, serum and a nasopharyngeal or oropharyngeal swab collected by mobile phlebotomists. Additional blood draws and questionnaires over a 2-month period could optionally be provided by prospective study participants. Prospective study blood samples were shipped either frozen or at room temperature before DNA extraction. TCRbeta CDR3 regions were amplified from genomic DNA using the immunoSEQ Assay, a bias-controlled multiplex PCR. In the original analysis: The number of nucleated cells in each sample was estimated from the amplification of reference gene primers within the assay. To quantify the absolute abundance of each unique TCRbeta CDR3 rearrangement, sequence reads were collapsed and filtered. For each sample, productive Simpson clonality was calculated as the square root of Simpson's diversity index over productive rearrangements. TCRdb stores this immuneACCESS table with in-frame sequences only. Part of the clones is absent; in the studies checked, under half of the shortfall reflects unresolved V genes, and no reason is known for the rest. V and J calls and clone size are as listed in that table; D and trimming were resolved from the DNA. In this sample the table shows about 86,000 clones, about 89% of which occur a single time. Clones ranked in the top ten supply 1.2% of the sample.

Notes on this clone: Its antigen is not yet known. No much larger clone is present one base from it, and per-base qualities are unavailable.

The CDR3 sequence holds 15 residues, the cysteine and phenylalanine included. Only CDR3 DNA remains: 45 bases, in frame from the first base. The germline V gene provides CDR1 LGHNA and CDR2 YSLEER. After removal of 3 bases from V and 0 bases from J, the junction retains 1 base not matched to a gene. This receptor was obtained from a woman aged 45-59 years with acute COVID-19. Here the chain combines TRBV4-3 and TRBJ2-1; TRBD2 matches 8 bases in the middle. Sequenced material: PBMCs or T cells enriched from blood (not recorded which). The nucleotide sequence reads TGCGCCAGCAGCCAGAGCGGGAGCTCCTACAATGAGCAGTTCTTC. Its translation is CASSQSGSSYNEQFF.